Shown below are 9 T cell receptor beta chains from a single sample sequenced in a study of cytomegalovirus exposure and HLA in healthy donors. 13 Jbeta primers and 60 Vbeta primers were used for the PCR. Libraries were prepared by immunoSEQ multiplex PCR; TCRdb keeps only in-frame clonotypes and omits some of them. Here the sample table reports about 150,000 clones. The sequenced sample was PBMCs. Every receptor here comes from a woman aged 45 to 65 in good health and CMV-seronegative.

Here the CDR3 reads CADGDWDYGYTF. In DNA form, the CDR3 reads TGTGCCGACGGAGACTGGGACTATGGCTACACCTTC. The chain recombines TRBV5-4 with TRBJ1-2, with D hard to call. The CDR3 covers 12 residues. V dropped 10 bases and J dropped 3 bases, with 13 bases sitting between them. Germline V lookup: CDR1 SGHNT, CDR2 YYREEE (reference sequence).

CDR3 residues: CASSSRTSDSYEQYF. In DNA form, the CDR3 reads TGTGCCAGCAGTTCCCGGACTAGCGATAGCTACGAGCAGTACTTC. This chain links TRBV6-1 with TRBJ2-7; the match to TRBD2 covers 9 bases. Germline lookup yields CDR1 MNHNS and CDR2 SASEGT. This CDR3 comprises 15 residues. V lost 5 bases to trimming and J lost 3 bases; unmatched junction nucleotides: 8.

The V and J genes are TRBV20-1 and TRBJ1-2; D gene unclear. V gave up 2 bases and J gave up 14 bases, with 15 bases separating them. Germline lookup yields CDR1 DFQATT and CDR2 SNEGSKA (reference sequence). CDR3 length: 11 residues. The CDR3 is CSARISGLKTF. CDR3 coding DNA: TGCAGTGCTAGAATTTCAGGCTTAAAAACCTTC.

The rearrangement links TRBV5-1 to TRBJ1-1; TRBD1 matches at 8 bases. Germline CDR1 reads SGHRS; CDR2 reads YFSETQ. The V and J ends lost 4 bases and 9 bases, in that order; junction bases with no gene match: 5. The CDR3 totals 12 residues. Here the CDR3 reads CASSPGTGKAFF. CDR3 in DNA: TGCGCCAGCAGCCCCGGGACAGGAAAAGCTTTCTTT.

The rearrangement links TRBV5-4 to TRBJ2-5; no definite D call. Germline CDR1 is SGHNT and CDR2 is YYREEE (reference sequence). The CDR3 is 12 residues long. V lost 1 base to trimming and J lost 9 bases, with 10 bases between them. The CDR3 coding sequence is TGTGCCAGCAGCTTGAAGCCCCTACCCCAGTACTTC. This sequence encodes CASSLKPLPQYF.

This rearrangement joins TRBV29-1 to TRBJ2-7, with D uncertain. CDR1 SQVTM and CDR2 ANQGSEA come from the germline V gene. The ends were cut back, 5 bases at V and 2 bases at J, with 13 bases in the middle. This CDR3 is built from 13 residues. CDR3 residues: CSVKVTSAYEQYF. As DNA, the CDR3 is TGCAGCGTTAAGGTTACGAGCGCCTACGAGCAGTACTTC.

This chain links TRBV18 with TRBJ2-7, with D possibly matching TRBD1 (6 bases). Germline V gives CDR1 KGHSH, CDR2 LQKENI. The CDR3 contains 13 residues. The V gene lost 0 bases and the J gene lost 5 bases, with 8 bases spanning the gap. This chain's CDR3 is CASSPPQGNEQYF. The CDR3 nucleotides are TGTGCCAGCTCACCACCACAGGGCAACGAGCAGTACTTC.

The rearrangement uses TRBV9 and TRBJ2-2; D is undetermined. CDR3 length: 14 amino acids. V was shortened by 1 base and J by 4 bases, with 8 bases between the two germline ends. From germline, CDR1 is SGDLS and CDR2 YYNGEE. CDR3 sequence: CASSVQYSTGELFF. Written as DNA, the CDR3 is TGTGCCAGCAGCGTACAGTACAGCACCGGGGAGCTGTTTTTT.

The chain employs TRBV28 and TRBJ1-3; D perhaps matches TRBD1 (5 bases). The CDR3 sequence is 15 residues long. The V gene lost 4 bases and the J gene lost 6 bases, with 16 bases spanning the gap. Looked up from germline, CDR1 is MDHEN and CDR2 is SYDVKM. CDR3 protein: CASSSTPRGENTIYF. DNA for the CDR3: TGTGCCAGCAGTTCGACCCCACGGGGGGAAAACACCATATATTTT. Based on the CDR3 plus reference TRBV28 and TRBJ1-3, the full variable domain is DVKVTQSSRYLVKRTGEKVFLECVQDMDHENMFWYRQDPGLGLRLIYFSYDVKMKEKGDIPEGYSVSREKKERFSLILESASTNQTSMYLCASSSTPRGENTIYFGEGSWLTVV.